This entry lists 11 T cell receptor beta chains sequenced from one sample in a study of CD8+ T cells in alopecia areata. cDNA prepared by RNA extraction and subsequent reverse transcription served as the template for sequencing. Using immunoSEQ multiplex PCR, the repertoire was profiled, and TCRdb retains in-frame clones only, with some absent. The sample includes 250,000 to 350,000 clones, roughly 60% of them seen just once. Treatment specified: oral pan-JAK inhibitor, 5-10 mg twice daily. This material consisted of CD4+ T cells sorted from blood, taken around week 53, from a patient treated with tofacitinib. Receptors originate from a human donor with alopecia areata.

The chain is built from TRBV30 and TRBJ1-1; D is ambiguous. V was clipped by 2 bases and J by 1 base, with 8 bases between them. CDR3 length equals 13 residues. Germline V gives CDR1 GTSNPN, CDR2 SVGIG (reference sequence). CDR3: CAWSSDTNTEAFF. The CDR3 DNA is TGTGCCTGGAGTTCCGACACGAACACTGAAGCTTTCTTT.

This clone was seen only a few times. The gene calls are TRBV29-1 and TRBJ2-1, with 7 bases lining up with TRBD1. Germline lookup yields CDR1 SQVTM and CDR2 ANQGSEA. This CDR3 spans 14 amino acids. Trimming at V came to 7 bases and at J to 3 bases, leaving 9 bases not matched to a gene. In nucleotides, the CDR3 is TGCAGCGCCTCCGGGACAGAGATCTACAATGAGCAGTTCTTC. It encodes CSASGTEIYNEQFF.

The rearrangement links TRBV7-9 to TRBJ2-6; TRBD2 is a possible D gene (5 bases). V lost 5 bases and J 0 bases, leaving 8 bases between the germline ends. Germline V CDR1 and CDR2: SEHNR, FQNEAQ (reference sequence). The CDR3 extends over 15 amino acids. CDR3: CASSRAASGANVLTF. The CDR3 DNA reads TGTGCCAGCAGCCGAGCGGCCTCTGGGGCCAACGTCCTGACTTTC.

The V gene is TRBV10-3, the J gene TRBJ1-2; maybe TRBD1 (5 bases). CDR3 length equals 14 residues. V was trimmed by 0 bases and J by 4 bases, leaving 9 bases between them. In germline, CDR1 is ENHRY, CDR2 SYGVKD. CDR3 in DNA: TGTGCCATCAGTGAGTCTCTGGGGACCTATGGCTACACCTTC. It specifies CAISESLGTYGYTF.

The chain combines TRBV29-1 with TRBJ1-1, with D possibly TRBD1 on 5 matching bases. The V end lost 1 base, the J end lost 0 bases, and 18 bases lay between the germline ends. The CDR3 is 17 amino acids. CDR1 SQVTM and CDR2 ANQGSEA come from the germline V gene. The CDR3 DNA follows: TGCAGCGTTGAAGTTTGGAGATCCCGGGACTTGAACACTGAAGCTTTCTTT. The encoded protein is CSVEVWRSRDLNTEAFF. The variable domain in full, with the rest retrieved from reference TRBV29-1 and TRBJ1-1, is SAVISQKPSRDICQRGTSLTIQCQVDSQVTMMFWYRQQPGQSLTLIATANQGSEATYESGFVIDKFPISRPNLTFSTLTVSNMSPEDSSIYLCSVEVWRSRDLNTEAFFGQGTRLTVV.

The chain joins TRBV6-5 to TRBJ2-7; D not certain. Trimming left V 8 bases short and J 2 bases short, with 4 bases between. The CDR3 consists of 10 residues. In germline, CDR1 is MNHEY, CDR2 SVGAGI. The CDR3 DNA reads TGTGCCAGCCGTACCTACGAGCAGTACTTC. This codes for CASRTYEQYF.

V is TRBV5-6 and J is TRBJ2-5, with D possibly being TRBD1 (6 bases). The length of the CDR3 is 18 residues. Germline V gene lookup returns CDR1 SGHDT and CDR2 YYEEEE. V lost 4 bases and J 5 bases, leaving 27 bases between the germline ends. The CDR3 loop is CASSPEVGDITLDETQYF. CDR3 sequence (DNA): TGTGCCAGCAGCCCGGAGGTTGGGGACATCACACTAGACGAGACCCAGTACTTC.

The chain recombines TRBV15 with TRBJ2-5; the match to TRBD1 covers 7 bases. Germline CDR1 and CDR2: LNHNV and YYDKDF (reference sequence). The CDR3 contains 16 residues. With 5 bases clipped from V and 4 bases from J, the junction kept 13 bases outside the gene matches. CDR3 sequence reads: CATSSQTGTTIETQYF. The CDR3 DNA is TGTGCCACCAGCTCGCAGACAGGGACCACCATAGAGACCCAGTACTTC.

The rearrangement links TRBV5-1 to TRBJ2-7; TRBD2 aligns across 7 bases. CDR3 size: 14 residues. Germline trimming cut 4 bases from V and 6 bases from J; bases unmatched to any gene: 10. Germline lookup yields CDR1 SGHRS and CDR2 YFSETQ. Here the CDR3 DNA reads TGCGCCAGCAGCAGGGGACTCTCTAGCGGCGAGCAGTACTTC. Its translation: CASSRGLSSGEQYF.

The CDR3 bases are TGTGCCAGCAGCGTCGGGACTAGCGGACTCTACGAGCAGTACTTC. Translated, it gives CASSVGTSGLYEQYF. This chain links TRBV9 with TRBJ2-7; 11 bases map to TRBD2. The CDR3 is 15 residues long. CDR1 and CDR2 from the germline V gene are SGDLS and YYNGEE. With V trimmed by 2 bases and J by 3 bases, 4 bases remained unmatched.

The chain recombines TRBV4-2 with TRBJ2-7; TRBD1 agrees at 8 bases. V shed 6 bases and J 1 base; nucleotides not matched to a gene: 5. The CDR3 covers 14 residues. CDR1 and CDR2 from the germline V gene are LGHNA and YNFKEQ. The CDR3 region is CASSGRTGSYEQYF. The CDR3 DNA reads TGTGCCAGCAGTGGGAGGACAGGGTCCTACGAGCAGTACTTC.